This T cell receptor (beta chain) was captured in a study of blood T cell repertoires in COVID-19. Study context: In each case, the material was cDNA or gDNA derived from T cells, B-cell-depleted T cells, or PBMCs.

Profiled with immunoSEQ multiplex PCR; TCRdb holds only in-frame clones, not every one. Of 300,000 or so clones listed, about 83% were seen once; the top ten hold around 1.5%. With V trimmed by 5 bases and J by 11 bases, 11 bases remained unmatched. This CDR3 is built from 15 residues. Germline V gives CDR1 SEHNR, CDR2 FQNEAQ (reference sequence). The V and J genes are TRBV7-9 and TRBJ1-6; 8 nucleotides match TRBD1. Sequencing was performed on peripheral blood. This sequence was found in a woman aged 45 to 65 with acute or convalescent COVID-19. CDR3 nucleotide sequence: TGTGCCAGCAGCACTGGACAGGGCCCCCGTACACCCCTCCACTTT. It encodes CASSTGQGPRTPLHF.